This record concerns one TCR beta chain sequence. Its target is not known. Healthy bone marrow donors made up the cohort. Likely unrecorded immune exposures existed in these nominally healthy donors. These data originate in a study of cytomegalovirus exposure and HLA in healthy donors. Notes on the study in general: As a later analysis revealed, most CMV-associated TCR beta chains appeared HLA-restricted. In a later analysis, a missense DCLRE1C variant was linked to TCR beta V- and J-gene trimming.

CDR1 and CDR2 from the germline V gene are WSHSY and SAAADI. Trimming took off 3 bases at V and 7 bases at J, with 13 bases between the two ends. The CDR3 runs to 13 residues. In the PCR, 60 Vbeta and 13 Jbeta primers were used. Clones were sequenced by immunoSEQ multiplex PCR, and TCRdb holds only the in-frame ones, with some missing. Among around 130,000 clones listed, around 71% were seen once. This receptor was obtained from a woman aged 55-69 years in good health and CMV-seropositive. Material: PBMCs. The chain joins TRBV10-2 to TRBJ2-7; weak D call: TRBD1 (7 bases). CDR3 DNA: TGCGCCAGCAGTGATTTGCAGGGGGGTGAGCAGTACTTC. Translating gives CASSDLQGGEQYF.